This entry features one T cell receptor (beta chain) sequence. The antigen remains undetermined. The sample belongs to a study of T-cell reconstitution after alpha-beta-depleted transplantation in children. Study outcomes and limitations: Counts and diversity of T cells one year after transplant came mostly from newly produced T cells. TCRbeta diversity was high at day 60 in some patients (a result of surviving recipient T cells and thymic progenitors). Several hundred rapidly expanded clones from non-depleted graft cells reportedly supplied alpha-beta T cells about two months post-transplant.

Unique molecular identifiers featured in how the TCRbeta library was prepared. TCRdb reanalysed the PCR reads using MiXCR and keeps one entry per CDR3 protein. The data contain around 960,000 distinct CDR3 sequences, roughly 31% of them singletons. Germline V gene data show CDR1 as SGHTA and CDR2 as FQGNSA. V was pared by 2 bases and J by 7 bases, with 9 bases between. This CDR3 has 13 amino acids. The chain couples TRBV7-2 to TRBJ2-1; D might be TRBD2 (5 bases). The specimen was PBMCs, mostly from graft donor cells, collected 360 days after TCRalphabeta/CD19-depleted stem cell transplant. This sequence originates from a boy in the first two years of life who had a stem cell transplant for SCID, so the T cells may come from the graft donor. The CDR3 DNA reads TGTGCCAGCAGCTTATGGCCGGGAAATGAGCAGTTCTTC. Amino acid sequence: CASSLWPGNEQFF.